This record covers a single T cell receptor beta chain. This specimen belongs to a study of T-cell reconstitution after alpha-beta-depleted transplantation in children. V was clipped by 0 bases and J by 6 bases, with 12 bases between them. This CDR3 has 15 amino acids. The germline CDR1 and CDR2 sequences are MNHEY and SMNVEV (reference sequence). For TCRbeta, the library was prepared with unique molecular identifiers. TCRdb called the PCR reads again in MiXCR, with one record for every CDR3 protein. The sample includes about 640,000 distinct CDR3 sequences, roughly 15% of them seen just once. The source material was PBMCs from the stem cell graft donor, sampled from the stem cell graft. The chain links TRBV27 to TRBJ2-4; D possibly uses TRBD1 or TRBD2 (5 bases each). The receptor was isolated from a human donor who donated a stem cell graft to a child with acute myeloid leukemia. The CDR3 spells CASSLSRGTGNIQYF. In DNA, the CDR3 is TGTGCCAGCAGTTTATCCCGGGGCACCGGAAACATTCAGTACTTC.